This T cell receptor beta chain is from a study of CD8 T cells in Susac syndrome (dated by TCRdb to the late 2010s). About the investigation overall: Repertoire sequencing was used to test whether CD8+ T cell activation and differentiation in Susac syndrome was antigen driven. Broader findings and caveats from the paper: The TCR sequencing and HLA analysis was acknowledged to have included a relatively small number of individuals.

The cysteine opens and the phenylalanine closes a CDR3 of 12 amino acids. The sequence is cut down to CDR3 DNA, 36 bases in frame from base 1. V and J lose 3 bases and 7 bases, and a span of 12 bases separates them. From a lookup of the germline V gene (reference sequence), CDR1 and CDR2 are DFQATT and SNEGSKA. As concerns this clonotype: Its antigen is unknown. It has no much larger one-base neighbor in the sample; base qualities were not kept.

Peripheral blood CD8+ and CD4+ T cells from healthy donors, Susac syndrome patients and multiple sclerosis patients were profiled by high-throughput TCR beta sequencing. The multiple sclerosis controls were treatment-naive patients whose relapsing-remitting disease, either stable or active, fulfilled the revised McDonald criteria. Bulk CD8+ and CD4+ T cells were purified by magnetic negative isolation, while CD8+ TEMRA cells were enriched using FACS. Blood was collected in EDTA tubes and processed within 24 hours, with PBMCs isolated through density gradient centrifugation. PBMCs destined for TCR sequencing were cryopreserved in liquid nitrogen and later thawed in a 37 °C water bath. A purity of at least 90% was achieved for sorted or isolated CD4+, CD8+ and CD8+ TEMRA cells. RNA was extracted with the RNeasy kit and roughly 0.45 to 1 ug was reverse transcribed using random hexamers. TCR beta CDR3 regions were amplified with the immunoSEQ multiplex PCR assay covering 54 Vbeta and 13 Jbeta segments. To correct PCR amplification bias, a synthetic template baseline was used for both primer optimization and computational correction. The paper's processing steps were these. Only productive sequences were kept, with reads annotated to V, D and J genes according to IMGT and analyzed in immunoSEQ Analyzer. Clonality was calculated as one minus the Shannon entropy normalized by log2 of the number of productive unique sequences. For each patient and control, public and private clones were evaluated within the 100 most prevalent clones. Clones were defined as Susac-specific if absent from the healthy and MS cohorts, from around 1,000 published viral clones and from other ImmuneACCESS disease sequences. The public reads were quality trimmed at Q25 with fastp and then assembled into clones with MiXCR by TCRdb, keeping productive beta chains. Each entry is one CDR3 protein sequence, shown with its most common DNA and genes. TCRdb's processing, not the authors' own work, is the source of the V and J calls. For this sample there are about 210,000 distinct CDR3 sequences; roughly 96% appear just once. The ten top clones hold 0.075% to 0.095% of the sample.

The origin of this receptor is a human donor with multiple sclerosis. This sequence uses TRBV20-1 and TRBJ1-2; no D segment can be confidently identified. The sequenced material came from CD4+ T cells from PBMCs. The CDR3 region: CSASAFSVGYTF. The DNA is as follows: TGCAGTGCTAGTGCGTTCTCGGTTGGCTACACCTTC.